These 29 T cell receptor beta chains were all obtained from the same sample, sequenced in a study of regulatory T cells in long-lasting Graves disease. Arm-PCR of CDR3 regions and iRepertoire HTBI primers were used to build TCR beta libraries. TCRdb independently ran MiXCR on the multiplex PCR reads; one entry per CDR3 protein. This sample yields roughly 420,000 distinct CDR3 sequences, of which less than 20% are seen a single time; about 10% belongs to the top ten. Time point described: newly diagnosed GD, antithyroid drugs for less than 3 months. The TCR library was prepared using RNA isolated from PBMCs. These same records also appear under a second study, on T cells in Graves' hyperthyroidism and ophthalmopathy.

The material sequenced was peripheral blood mononuclear cells (PBMCs), taken at new diagnosis, from a patient treated with antithyroid drugs. These receptors were obtained from a woman between 25 and 40 years old with Graves disease.

This clonotype came up many times. The V gene is TRBV7-9, the J gene TRBJ2-2, with 8 bases aligning to TRBD1. Losses at the gene ends were 3 bases for V and 1 base for J; bases not matched to a gene: 4. The CDR3 is 16 residues long. CDR1 and CDR2 (germline): SEHNR, FQNEAQ (reference sequence). As DNA, the CDR3 is TGTGCCAGCAGCTTTACAGGGGGGCTGAACACCGGGGAGCTGTTTTTT. It yields the protein CASSFTGGLNTGELFF.

This clonotype was observed at least ten times. The V and J genes are TRBV18 and TRBJ2-2; a possible D gene is TRBD1 (5 bases). The V gene lost 6 bases and the J gene lost 0 bases, with 14 bases spanning the gap. This CDR3 comprises 16 residues. Germline V gives CDR1 KGHSH, CDR2 LQKENI. The CDR3 DNA reads TGTGCCAGCTCGCCTTGGACACCCGCGAACACCGGGGAGCTGTTTTTT. Translating gives CASSPWTPANTGELFF.

This clonotype was detected a few times. The chain recombines TRBV20-1 with TRBJ2-1; TRBD1 agrees at 7 bases. The CDR3 contains 13 residues. CDR1 is DFQATT and CDR2 is SNEGSKA in the germline V gene (reference sequence). V shed 5 bases, J shed 6 bases, and the junction held 7 bases outside the gene matches. This CDR3 reads CSAVRQGGNEQFF. In DNA, the CDR3 is TGCAGTGCTGTCCGACAGGGCGGCAATGAGCAGTTCTTC.

V gene TRBV7-2 combines with J gene TRBJ2-2; perhaps TRBD2 as D (5 bases). V shed 2 bases and J shed 2 bases, with 12 bases lying between them. The CDR3 is 16 amino acids. CDR1 SGHTA and CDR2 FQGNSA come from the germline V gene. The DNA for the CDR3 is TGTGCCAGCAGCTTACCAGCGGCAATTAACACCGGGGAGCTGTTTTTT. It codes for CASSLPAAINTGELFF.

The chain has TRBV6-2 or TRBV6-3 and TRBJ2-1; 7 bases line up with TRBD1. This CDR3 contains 16 residues. With V trimmed by 0 bases and J by 0 bases, 2 bases remained unmatched. Germline CDR1 reads MNHEY; CDR2 reads SVGEGT. This chain's CDR3 is CASSYSRDSSYNEQFF. The CDR3 nucleotides read TGTGCCAGCAGTTACTCGAGGGACAGCTCCTACAATGAGCAGTTCTTC.

The chain links TRBV30 to TRBJ2-3, with TRBD2 matching over 10 bases. This CDR3 region has 16 residues. CDR1 is GTSNPN, CDR2 SVGIG, per germline (reference sequence). J gave up 0 bases and V 5 bases, and 8 bases lay outside the gene matches. The CDR3 DNA follows: TGTGCCTGGGGAAACGGACTAGCGGTTAGCACAGATACGCAGTATTTT. Translating it yields CAWGNGLAVSTDTQYF.

This clonotype was counted many times. This chain links TRBV28 with TRBJ2-7, with TRBD2 matching 8 bases. The CDR3 covers 14 residues. V shed 7 bases and J 5 bases; nucleotides not matched to a gene: 10. Germline CDR1 is MDHEN and CDR2 is SYDVKM. Here the CDR3 reads CASTRSGKWNEQYF. As DNA, the CDR3 is TGTGCCAGCACCCGTAGCGGGAAATGGAACGAGCAGTACTTC.

This rearrangement joins TRBV20-1 to TRBJ1-2, with TRBD1 identical over 7 bases. Germline-derived CDR1 and CDR2 are DFQATT and SNEGSKA (reference sequence). CDR3 size: 14 residues. J was trimmed by 4 bases and V by 1 base; bases with no gene match: 6. The CDR3 nucleotides are TGCAGTGCTAGAGCGGTAGGGGGCTTCTATGGCTACACCTTC. Translating gives CSARAVGGFYGYTF.

V usage is TRBV7-9 and J usage is TRBJ1-2, with D possibly TRBD1 on 6 matching bases. V lost 4 bases and J lost 4, with 16 bases in between. CDR3 length: 15 amino acids. From germline, CDR1 is SEHNR and CDR2 FQNEAQ (reference sequence). The CDR3: CASSSSRGAVYGYTF. The CDR3 DNA follows: TGTGCCAGCAGCTCATCTAGGGGGGCGGTCTATGGCTACACCTTC.

This clonotype came up many times. The chain uses TRBV10-1 and TRBJ2-1; D is undetermined. V was shortened by 0 bases and J by 2 bases, with 20 bases between the two germline ends. Germline values: CDR1 WNHNN, CDR2 SYGVQD (reference sequence). This CDR3 has 19 residues. CDR3 sequence (DNA): TGCGCCAGCAGTGAGTCAATATTAGGACCGTCGAACACCTACAATGAGCAGTTCTTC. As protein: CASSESILGPSNTYNEQFF.

On this clonotype itself: A much larger clone is a single base away; this may be a read error. The chain combines TRBV28 with TRBJ2-1; D ambiguous. The CDR3 sequence is 14 residues long. The V end lost 2 bases, the J end lost 10 bases, and 15 bases lay between the germline ends. CDR1 MDHEN and CDR2 SYDVKM come from the germline V gene. In DNA form, the CDR3 reads TGTGCCAGCAGTTTAGGCAGGAGAGCCTACGAGCAGTTCTTC. The encoded protein is CASSLGRRAYEQFF. The full variable domain, in which reference TRBV28 and TRBJ2-1 provide the parts outside the CDR3, is DVKVTQSSRYLVKRTGEKVFLECVQDMDHENMFWYRQDPGLGLRLIYFSYDVKMKEKGDIPEGYSVSREKKERFSLILESASTNQTSMYLCASSLGRRAYEQFFGPGTRLTVL.

This clonotype was counted a single time. The V gene is TRBV9, the J gene TRBJ2-5; D is ambiguous. CDR1 is SGDLS, CDR2 YYNGEE, per germline. The CDR3 runs 13 residues. Trimming took off 0 bases at V and 1 base at J, with 4 bases between the two ends. In nucleotides, the CDR3 is TGTGCCAGCAGCGTAGCGCCCCAAGAGACCCAGTACTTC. Translation: CASSVAPQETQYF.

This clonotype was recorded many times. V is TRBV27 and J is TRBJ2-2, with a weak D call TRBD1 (5 bases). V gave up 5 bases and J gave up 4 bases, with 11 bases separating them. Germline V gene lookup returns CDR1 MNHEY and CDR2 SMNVEV (reference sequence). The CDR3 totals 14 residues. This CDR3 is CASSARVGTGELFF. The CDR3 nucleotides read TGTGCCAGCAGTGCCAGGGTGGGCACCGGGGAGCTGTTTTTT.

This clonotype was picked up many times. The chain couples TRBV6-2 or TRBV6-3 to TRBJ2-1, with a possible D match to TRBD2 (6 bases). The V end lost 1 base, the J end lost 0 bases, and 10 bases lay between the germline ends. The germline gives CDR1 MNHEY, CDR2 SVGEGT. The CDR3 contains 16 residues. CDR3 DNA: TGTGCCAGCAGTTACTTAGCGGACACCTCCTACAATGAGCAGTTCTTC. Residues: CASSYLADTSYNEQFF.

This clonotype appeared many times. The chain links TRBV18 to TRBJ2-5, with 8 positions matching TRBD1. The V gene end was trimmed by 5 bases and the J gene end by 1 base; junction bases not matched to a gene: 3. CDR1 KGHSH and CDR2 LQKENI come from the germline V gene. The CDR3 covers 14 residues. The CDR3 protein is CASSADRVQETQYF. The CDR3 DNA sequence: TGTGCCAGCTCAGCGGACAGGGTCCAAGAGACCCAGTACTTC.

The chain joins TRBV27 to TRBJ1-1; the match to TRBD1 covers 7 bases. J was trimmed by 4 bases and V by 5 bases; bases with no gene match: 7. The germline gives CDR1 MNHEY, CDR2 SMNVEV (reference sequence). CDR3 length equals 14 residues. The CDR3 sequence: CASSARQGGTEAFF. CDR3 sequence (DNA): TGTGCCAGCAGTGCCCGACAGGGAGGCACTGAAGCTTTCTTT.

This clonotype was found many times. V gene TRBV6-4 combines with J gene TRBJ2-1, with 13 bases aligning to TRBD2. V was pared by 10 bases and J by 5 bases, with 5 bases of the junction left unmatched. The CDR3 is 14 residues long. Germline-derived CDR1 and CDR2 are MRHNA and SNTAGT. This CDR3 is CATGTSGDNNEQFF. The CDR3 DNA follows: TGTGCCACCGGGACTAGCGGGGATAACAATGAGCAGTTCTTC.

In this sample, this clonotype turned up many times. This CDR3 reads CASSEEMAGGPYGELFF. The CDR3 DNA reads as TGTGCCAGCTCCGAGGAAATGGCGGGAGGGCCTTACGGGGAGCTGTTTTTT. The chain joins TRBV2 to TRBJ2-2, with 9 bases that match TRBD2. V lost 8 bases and J lost 7; bases outside the gene matches: 17. The germline CDR1 and CDR2 sequences are SNHLY and FYNNEI. CDR3 size: 17 residues.

This clonotype has a count of ten or more. This chain uses TRBV3-1 with TRBJ2-5; 10 nucleotides align to TRBD2. V trimming: 4 bases; J trimming: 7 bases; junction bases outside the gene matches: 6. CDR3 length: 14 residues. Per germline, CDR1 LGHDT and CDR2 YNNKEL (reference sequence). The CDR3 DNA follows: TGTGCCAGCAGCCCACTAGCGGGACCAGGGACCCAGTACTTC. Its protein product is CASSPLAGPGTQYF.

In its sample, this clonotype was seen many times. The chain couples TRBV20-1 to TRBJ2-1, with 10 bases matching TRBD2. The trim removed 5 bases at V and 2 bases at J, leaving 9 bases unmatched. The CDR3 has 16 amino acids. CDR1 DFQATT and CDR2 SNEGSKA come from the germline V gene (reference sequence). The DNA for the CDR3 is TGCAGTGCTTATAGAGCGGGAGGGCCCACCTACAATGAGCAGTTCTTC. It specifies CSAYRAGGPTYNEQFF.

The rearrangement joins TRBV4-3 to TRBJ2-3; 16 bases line up with TRBD2. The V and J ends lost 3 bases and 1 base, in that order; junction bases with no gene match: 13. This CDR3 region has 21 residues. Germline assignment: CDR1 LGHNA and CDR2 YSLEER. The CDR3: CASSQDTGTSGRALGTDTQYF. The CDR3 nucleotides read TGCGCCAGCAGCCAGGACACCGGGACTAGCGGGAGGGCCCTCGGCACAGATACGCAGTATTTT.

This clonotype was picked up many times. The chain carries TRBV6-1 and TRBJ2-5; 7 bases line up with TRBD1. Germline lookup yields CDR1 MNHNS and CDR2 SASEGT. Trimming removed 5 bases from V and 5 bases from J; junction bases left unmatched: 11. CDR3 length: 15 residues. The CDR3 DNA reads as TGTGCCAGCAGTAACGACAGGGTCGAGGGGGAGACCCAGTACTTC. Protein product: CASSNDRVEGETQYF.

The sample holds many counts of this clonotype. The V gene is TRBV7-9, the J gene TRBJ2-5; D is tentatively TRBD1 or TRBD2 (5 bases each). The V end was cut by 5 bases, the J end by 3 bases, with 16 bases between. Per the germline V gene, CDR1 is SEHNR and CDR2 is FQNEAQ (reference sequence). CDR3 length equals 15 residues. CDR3 coding DNA: TGTGCCAGCAGCCTATACCGGGACCAAGAAGAGACCCAGTACTTC. Its protein product is CASSLYRDQEETQYF.

This clonotype was seen at least ten times. V is TRBV6-2 or TRBV6-3 and J is TRBJ2-3; D not resolved. CDR1 MNHEY and CDR2 SVGEGT come from the germline V gene. V was shortened by 0 bases and J by 4 bases, with 8 bases between the two germline ends. The CDR3 runs 14 residues. The CDR3: CASSYSIGADTQYF. The DNA for the CDR3 is TGTGCCAGCAGTTACTCGATAGGCGCAGATACGCAGTATTTT.

Ten or more counts support this clonotype. The chain recombines TRBV29-1 with TRBJ2-5; D is uncertain. V was trimmed by 6 bases and J by 3 bases, leaving 14 bases between them. The CDR3 covers 13 residues. In germline, CDR1 is SQVTM, CDR2 ANQGSEA. The CDR3 protein is CSVRRSGEETQYF. The DNA for the CDR3 is TGCAGCGTGCGGCGTAGTGGGGAAGAGACCCAGTACTTC.

Many counts were recorded for this clonotype. The DNA is left out, because the CDR3 cannot be placed on it with certainty; the CDR3 is given as TCRdb lists it. The chain is built from TRBV30 and TRBJ2-1; no check of the table's D call, TRBD1, against the DNA was made. The CDR3 is made up of 11 amino acids, end residues included. CDR1 GTSNPN and CDR2 SVGIG come from the germline V gene (reference sequence). CDR3 sequence reads: CAWATGIEHFF.

The chain recombines TRBV7-2 with TRBJ1-5; 9 bases match TRBD1. Trimming took 2 bases from V and 9 from J; bases not matched to a gene: 8. The CDR3 is 15 amino acids. CDR1 SGHTA and CDR2 FQGNSA come from the germline V gene. The CDR3 nucleotides read TGTGCCAGCAGCTTATCGGGACAGGGAGTGTCGCCCCAGCATTTT. Its translation: CASSLSGQGVSPQHF.

The table lists this clonotype with many counts. The rearrangement uses TRBV10-3 and TRBJ2-7; the match to TRBD2 covers 8 bases. CDR1 and CDR2 from the germline V gene are ENHRY and SYGVKD. V was pared by 0 bases and J by 2 bases, with 3 bases of the junction left unmatched. The CDR3 contains 15 residues. In DNA form, the CDR3 reads TGTGCCATCAGTGAGTCCCTAGCGGGTGCCTACGAGCAGTACTTC. Residues: CAISESLAGAYEQYF.

This clonotype was seen only a few times. The chain couples TRBV6-2 or TRBV6-3 to TRBJ2-7; 7 positions agree with TRBD2. The CDR3 runs 14 residues. Trimming removed 7 bases from V and 5 bases from J; junction bases left unmatched: 11. CDR1 is MNHEY and CDR2 is SVGEGT in the germline V gene. The DNA for the CDR3 is TGTGCCAGCACGGCGGGACTATTTTATCACGAGCAGTACTTC. This gives the protein CASTAGLFYHEQYF.